This entry is about one T cell receptor (beta chain). Antigen specificity is unknown. V gave up 2 bases and J gave up 6 bases; unmatched junction bases: 7. Looked up from germline, CDR1 is SGHTA and CDR2 is FQGNSA. The CDR3 is 16 amino acids. CD45RA-CD27- cells were effector memory; CD45RA+CD27- cells were EMRA. Two oligonucleotides, mixed equimolar, formed the beta constant-region primer covering TRBC1 and TRBC2. Ligation attached a single-stranded oligonucleotide with a 12-nucleotide UMI and the SP2 primer to the cDNA 3' end. TCRdb re-called the UMI-ligation and nested PCR reads with MiXCR, one entry per CDR3 protein. The data contain around 27,000 distinct CDR3 sequences, around 11% of them seen just once; the ten biggest clones take up about a sixth. This sample was included in a study of naive and memory T cell subsets. General observations from the study: Diversity fell and Gini index rose from naive through CM, EM, EMRA. Over 95% of naive TCR sequences appeared only once, unlike memory subsets.

The receptor comes from a human donor in good health. J is TRBJ2-2 and V is TRBV7-2; 9 bases line up with TRBD2. Sequencing was done on a sample of effector memory CD4+ T cells from blood. Regarding subset: effector memory, CD45RA- CD27-. DNA for the CDR3: TGTGCCAGCAGCTTAAATACAGCGGGGGGTTCCGGGGAGCTGTTTTTT. Translation gives CASSLNTAGGSGELFF.